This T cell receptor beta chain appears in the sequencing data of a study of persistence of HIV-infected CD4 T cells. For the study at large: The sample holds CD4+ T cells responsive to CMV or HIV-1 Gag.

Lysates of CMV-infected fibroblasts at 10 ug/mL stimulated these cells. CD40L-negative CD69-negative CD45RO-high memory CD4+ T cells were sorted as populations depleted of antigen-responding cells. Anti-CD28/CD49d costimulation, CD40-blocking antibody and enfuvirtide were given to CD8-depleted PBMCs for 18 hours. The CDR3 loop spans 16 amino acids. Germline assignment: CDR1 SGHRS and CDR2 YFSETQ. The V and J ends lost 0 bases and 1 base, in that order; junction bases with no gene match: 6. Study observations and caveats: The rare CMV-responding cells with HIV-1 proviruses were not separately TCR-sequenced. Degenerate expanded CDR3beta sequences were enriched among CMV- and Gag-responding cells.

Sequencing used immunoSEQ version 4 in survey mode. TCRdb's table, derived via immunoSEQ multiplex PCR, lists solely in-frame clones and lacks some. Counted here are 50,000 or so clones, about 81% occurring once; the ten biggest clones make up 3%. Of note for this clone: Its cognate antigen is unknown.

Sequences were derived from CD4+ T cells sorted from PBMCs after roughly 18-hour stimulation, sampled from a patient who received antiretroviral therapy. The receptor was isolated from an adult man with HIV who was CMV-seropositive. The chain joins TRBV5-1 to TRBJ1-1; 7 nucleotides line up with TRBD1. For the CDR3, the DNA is TGCGCCAGCAGCTTGGGGATGGGACAGAAGAACACTGAAGCTTTCTTT. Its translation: CASSLGMGQKNTEAFF.